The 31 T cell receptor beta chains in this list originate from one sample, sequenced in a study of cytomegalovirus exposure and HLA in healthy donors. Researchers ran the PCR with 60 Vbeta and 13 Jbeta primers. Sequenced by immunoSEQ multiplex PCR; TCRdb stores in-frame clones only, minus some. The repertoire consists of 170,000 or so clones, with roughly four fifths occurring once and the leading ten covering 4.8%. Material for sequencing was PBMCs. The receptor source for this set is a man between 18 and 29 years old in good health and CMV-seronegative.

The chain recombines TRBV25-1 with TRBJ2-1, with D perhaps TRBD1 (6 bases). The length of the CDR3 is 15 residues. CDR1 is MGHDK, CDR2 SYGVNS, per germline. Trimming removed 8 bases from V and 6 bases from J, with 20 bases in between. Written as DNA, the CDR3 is TGTGCCAGCGGGAATCCTGTGGGGGCCATCAATGAGCAGTTCTTC. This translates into CASGNPVGAINEQFF. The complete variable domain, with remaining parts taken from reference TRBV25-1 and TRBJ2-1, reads EADIYQTPRYLVIGTGKKITLECSQTMGHDKMYWYQQDPGMELHLIHYSYGVNSTEKGDLSSESTVSRIRTEHFPLTLESARPSHTSQYLCASGNPVGAINEQFFGPGTRLTVL.

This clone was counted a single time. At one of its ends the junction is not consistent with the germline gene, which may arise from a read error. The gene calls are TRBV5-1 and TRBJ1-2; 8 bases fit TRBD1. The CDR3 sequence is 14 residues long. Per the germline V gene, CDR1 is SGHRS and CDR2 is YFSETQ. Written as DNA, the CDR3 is TGCACCAGCAGCTTTGGGGACAGGCCCACGGGCTACACCTTC. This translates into CTSSFGDRPTGYTF. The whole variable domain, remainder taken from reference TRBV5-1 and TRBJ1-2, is KAGVTQTPRYLIKTRGQQVTLSCSPISGHRSVSWYQQTPGQGLQFLFEYFSETQRNKGNFPGRFSGRQFSNSRSEMNVSTLELGDSALYLCTSSFGDRPTGYTFGSGTRLTVV.

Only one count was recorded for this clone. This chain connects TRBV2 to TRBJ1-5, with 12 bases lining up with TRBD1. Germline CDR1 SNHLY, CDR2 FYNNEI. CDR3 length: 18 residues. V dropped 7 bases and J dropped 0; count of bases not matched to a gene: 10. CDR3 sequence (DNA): TGTGCCAGCACCGGGACAGGGGGCATTGGATATAGCAATCAGCCCCAGCATTTT. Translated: CASTGTGGIGYSNQPQHF.

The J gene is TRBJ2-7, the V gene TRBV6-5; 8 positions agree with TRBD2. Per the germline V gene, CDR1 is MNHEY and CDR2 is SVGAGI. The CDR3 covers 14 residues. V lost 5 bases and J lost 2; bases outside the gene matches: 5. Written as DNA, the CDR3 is TGTGCCAGCAGTCGGCGGGGGGAAACCTACGAGCAGTACTTC. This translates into CASSRRGETYEQYF.

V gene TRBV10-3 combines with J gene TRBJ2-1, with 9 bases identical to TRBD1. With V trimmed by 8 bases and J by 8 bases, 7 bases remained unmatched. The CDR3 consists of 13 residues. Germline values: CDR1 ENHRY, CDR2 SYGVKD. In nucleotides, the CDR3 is TGTGCCATCCAAGGACAGGGGTTGGATGAGCAGTTCTTC. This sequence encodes CAIQGQGLDEQFF.

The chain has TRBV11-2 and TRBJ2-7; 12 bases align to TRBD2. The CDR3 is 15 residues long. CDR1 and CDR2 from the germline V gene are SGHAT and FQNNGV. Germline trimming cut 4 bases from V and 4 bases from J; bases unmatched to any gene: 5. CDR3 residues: CASSYSGTSGYEQYF. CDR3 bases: TGTGCCAGCAGCTACTCCGGGACTAGCGGGTACGAGCAGTACTTC. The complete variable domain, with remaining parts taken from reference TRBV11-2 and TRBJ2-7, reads EAGVAQSPRYKIIEKRQSVAFWCNPISGHATLYWYQQILGQGPKLLIQFQNNGVVDDSQLPKDRFSAERLKGVDSTLKIQPAKLEDSAVYLCASSYSGTSGYEQYFGPGTRLTVT.

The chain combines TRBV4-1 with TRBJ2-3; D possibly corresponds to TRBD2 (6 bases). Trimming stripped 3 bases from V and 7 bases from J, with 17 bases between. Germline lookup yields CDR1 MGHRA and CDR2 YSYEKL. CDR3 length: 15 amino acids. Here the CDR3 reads CASSHELAFIHTQYF. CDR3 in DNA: TGCGCCAGCAGCCACGAACTAGCTTTTATTCATACGCAGTATTTT.

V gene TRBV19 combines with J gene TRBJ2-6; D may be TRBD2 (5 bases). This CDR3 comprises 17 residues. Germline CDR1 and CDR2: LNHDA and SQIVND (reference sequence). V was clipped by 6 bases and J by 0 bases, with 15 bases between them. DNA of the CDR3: TGTGCCAGTAGGAGGGTTGCGCGCGACTCTGGGGCCAACGTCCTGACTTTC. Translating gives CASRRVARDSGANVLTF.

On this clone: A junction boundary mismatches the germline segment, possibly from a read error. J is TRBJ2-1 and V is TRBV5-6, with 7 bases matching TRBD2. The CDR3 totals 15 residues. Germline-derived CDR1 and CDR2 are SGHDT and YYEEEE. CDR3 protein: CASSSQAGSCNEQFF. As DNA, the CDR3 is TGTGCCAGCAGCTCCCAAGCGGGGTCCTGCAATGAGCAGTTCTTC.

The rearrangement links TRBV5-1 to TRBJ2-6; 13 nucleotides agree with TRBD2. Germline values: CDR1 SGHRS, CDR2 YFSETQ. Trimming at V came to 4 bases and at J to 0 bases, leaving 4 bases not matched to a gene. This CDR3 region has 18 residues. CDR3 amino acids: CASSLGLAGYSGANVLTF. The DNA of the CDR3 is TGCGCCAGCAGCCTGGGACTAGCGGGGTACTCTGGGGCCAACGTCCTGACTTTC.

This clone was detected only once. This CDR3 is CASSLVTGGRYSPLHF. DNA of the CDR3: TGCGCCAGCAGCTTGGTAACAGGGGGTAGGTATTCACCCCTCCACTTT. V usage is TRBV5-1 and J usage is TRBJ1-6, with 8 bases lining up with TRBD1. Losses at the gene ends were 0 bases for V and 8 bases for J; bases not matched to a gene: 7. The germline V gene has CDR1 SGHRS and CDR2 YFSETQ. This CDR3 region has 16 residues.

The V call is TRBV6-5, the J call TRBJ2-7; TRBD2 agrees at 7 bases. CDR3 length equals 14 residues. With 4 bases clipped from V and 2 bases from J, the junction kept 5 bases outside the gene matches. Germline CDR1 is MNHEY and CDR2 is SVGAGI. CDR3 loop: CASSSPRGAYEQYF. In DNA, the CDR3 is TGTGCCAGCAGTTCCCCCCGGGGGGCCTACGAGCAGTACTTC.

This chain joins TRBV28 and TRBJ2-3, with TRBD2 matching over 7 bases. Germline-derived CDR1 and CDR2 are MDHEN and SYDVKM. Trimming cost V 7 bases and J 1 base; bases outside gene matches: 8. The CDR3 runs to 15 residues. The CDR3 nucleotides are TGTGCCAGCACAAGTGGGGGGGGTCGCACAGATACGCAGTATTTT. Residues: CASTSGGGRTDTQYF.

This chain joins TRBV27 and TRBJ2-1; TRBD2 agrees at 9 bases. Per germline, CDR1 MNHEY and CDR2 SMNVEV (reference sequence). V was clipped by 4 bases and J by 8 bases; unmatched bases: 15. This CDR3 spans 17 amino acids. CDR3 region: CASSSIQSGLAMDEQFF. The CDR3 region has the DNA TGTGCCAGCAGTTCAATCCAATCGGGACTAGCTATGGATGAGCAGTTCTTC.

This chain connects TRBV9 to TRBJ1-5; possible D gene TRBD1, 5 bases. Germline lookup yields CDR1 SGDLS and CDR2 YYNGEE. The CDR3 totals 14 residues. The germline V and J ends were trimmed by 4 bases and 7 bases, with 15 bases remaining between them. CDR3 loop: CASSPGGFWQPQHF. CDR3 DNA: TGTGCCAGCAGCCCCGGGGGGTTTTGGCAGCCCCAGCATTTT.

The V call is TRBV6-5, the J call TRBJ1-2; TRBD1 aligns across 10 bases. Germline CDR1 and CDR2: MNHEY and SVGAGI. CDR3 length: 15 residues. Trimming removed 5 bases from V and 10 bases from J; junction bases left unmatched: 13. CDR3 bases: TGTGCCAGCAGTGGTCCGGGACAGGGGTCCTGGGTCTACACCTTC. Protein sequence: CASSGPGQGSWVYTF.

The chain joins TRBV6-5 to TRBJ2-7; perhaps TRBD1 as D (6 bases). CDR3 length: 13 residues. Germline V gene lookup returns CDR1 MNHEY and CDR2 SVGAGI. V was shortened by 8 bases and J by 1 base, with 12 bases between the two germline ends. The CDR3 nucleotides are TGTGCCAGCTTCCGAAGGGGGTCCTACGAGCAGTACTTC. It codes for CASFRRGSYEQYF.

In DNA form, the CDR3 reads TGCAGCGTCCTGACACAGGGGGACTGGCAAGAGACCCAGTACTTC. This encodes CSVLTQGDWQETQYF. V and J are TRBV29-1 and TRBJ2-5, with 8 bases that match TRBD1. V lost 6 bases, J lost 2 bases, and 11 bases stayed unmatched. The CDR3 length is 15 residues. Germline CDR1 SQVTM, CDR2 ANQGSEA.

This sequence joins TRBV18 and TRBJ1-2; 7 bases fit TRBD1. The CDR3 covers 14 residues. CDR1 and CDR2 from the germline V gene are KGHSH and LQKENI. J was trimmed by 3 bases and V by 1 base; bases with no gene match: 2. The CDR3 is CASSPQGADYGYTF. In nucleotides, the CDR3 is TGTGCCAGCTCACCACAGGGGGCCGACTATGGCTACACCTTC.

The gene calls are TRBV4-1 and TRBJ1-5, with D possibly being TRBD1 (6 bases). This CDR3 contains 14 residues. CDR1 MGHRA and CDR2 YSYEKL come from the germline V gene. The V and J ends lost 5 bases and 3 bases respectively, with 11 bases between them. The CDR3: CASSSGQLNQPQHF. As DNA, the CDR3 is TGCGCCAGCAGCTCCGGACAGCTCAATCAGCCCCAGCATTTT.

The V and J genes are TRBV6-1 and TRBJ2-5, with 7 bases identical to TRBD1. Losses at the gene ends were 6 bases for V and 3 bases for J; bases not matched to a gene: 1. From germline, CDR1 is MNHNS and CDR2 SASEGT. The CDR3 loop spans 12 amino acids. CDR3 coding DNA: TGTGCCAGCAGAGGACAGGAAGAGACCCAGTACTTC. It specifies CASRGQEETQYF.

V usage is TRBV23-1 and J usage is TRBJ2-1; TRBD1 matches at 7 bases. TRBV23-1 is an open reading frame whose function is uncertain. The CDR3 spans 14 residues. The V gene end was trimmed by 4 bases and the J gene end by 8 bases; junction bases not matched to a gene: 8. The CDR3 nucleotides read TGCGCCAGCAGTCTATCTAGGGGGCGGCATGAGCAGTTCTTC. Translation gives CASSLSRGRHEQFF.

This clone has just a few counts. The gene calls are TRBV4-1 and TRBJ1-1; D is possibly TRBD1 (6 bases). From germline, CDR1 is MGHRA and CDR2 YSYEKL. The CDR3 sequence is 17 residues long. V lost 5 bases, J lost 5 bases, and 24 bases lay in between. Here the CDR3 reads CASSKMGQGIVLTEAFF. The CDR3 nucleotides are TGCGCCAGCAGCAAGATGGGCCAGGGGATAGTTTTAACTGAAGCTTTCTTT.

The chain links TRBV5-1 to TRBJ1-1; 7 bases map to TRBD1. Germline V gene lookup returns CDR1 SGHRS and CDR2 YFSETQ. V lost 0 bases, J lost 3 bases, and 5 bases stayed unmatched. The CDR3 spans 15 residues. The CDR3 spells CASSLGDRVYTEAFF. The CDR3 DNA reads TGCGCCAGCAGCTTGGGAGACAGGGTTTACACTGAAGCTTTCTTT.

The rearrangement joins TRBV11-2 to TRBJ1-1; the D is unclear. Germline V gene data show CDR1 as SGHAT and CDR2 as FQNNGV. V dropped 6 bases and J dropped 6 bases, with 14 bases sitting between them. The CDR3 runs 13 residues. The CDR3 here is CASRSLGAPEAFF. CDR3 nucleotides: TGTGCCAGCAGATCACTGGGCGCCCCTGAAGCTTTCTTT.

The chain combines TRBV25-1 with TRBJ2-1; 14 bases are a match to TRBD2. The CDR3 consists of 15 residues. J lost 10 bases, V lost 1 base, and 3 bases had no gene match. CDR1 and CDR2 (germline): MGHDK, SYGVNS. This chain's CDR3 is CASSESGLAGVEQFF. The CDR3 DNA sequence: TGTGCCAGCAGTGAATCGGGACTAGCGGGGGTAGAGCAGTTCTTC.

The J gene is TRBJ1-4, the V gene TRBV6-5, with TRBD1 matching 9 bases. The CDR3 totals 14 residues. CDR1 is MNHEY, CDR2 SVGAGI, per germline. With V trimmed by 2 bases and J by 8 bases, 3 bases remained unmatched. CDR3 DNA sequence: TGTGCCAGCAGTTACAGGGGACAGGGAGAAAAACTGTTTTTT. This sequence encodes CASSYRGQGEKLFF.

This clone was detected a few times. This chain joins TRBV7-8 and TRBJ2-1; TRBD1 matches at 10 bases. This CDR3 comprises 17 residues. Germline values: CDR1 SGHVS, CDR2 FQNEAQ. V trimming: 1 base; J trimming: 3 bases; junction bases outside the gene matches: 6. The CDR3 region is CASSLGQGASFYNEQFF. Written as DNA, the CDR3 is TGTGCCAGCAGCTTAGGACAGGGGGCGAGCTTCTACAATGAGCAGTTCTTC.

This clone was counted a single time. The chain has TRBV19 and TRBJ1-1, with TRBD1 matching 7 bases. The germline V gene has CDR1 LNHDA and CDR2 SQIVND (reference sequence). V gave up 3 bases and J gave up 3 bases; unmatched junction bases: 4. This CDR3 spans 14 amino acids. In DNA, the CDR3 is TGTGCCAGTAGTATGGGAACAGGGGACACTGAAGCTTTCTTT. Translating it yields CASSMGTGDTEAFF.

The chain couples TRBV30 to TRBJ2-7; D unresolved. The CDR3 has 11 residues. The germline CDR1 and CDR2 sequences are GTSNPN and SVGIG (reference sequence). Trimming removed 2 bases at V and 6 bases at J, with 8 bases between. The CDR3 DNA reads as TGTGCCTGGAGTTCGCTATCCGAGCAGTACTTC. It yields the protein CAWSSLSEQYF.

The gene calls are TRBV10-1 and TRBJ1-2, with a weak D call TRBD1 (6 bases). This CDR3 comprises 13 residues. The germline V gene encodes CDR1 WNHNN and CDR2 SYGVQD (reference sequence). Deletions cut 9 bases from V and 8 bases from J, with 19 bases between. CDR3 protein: CARSDQGLPGYTF. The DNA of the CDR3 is TGCGCCAGATCAGATCAGGGGTTACCCGGCTACACCTTC.